Given below is one T cell receptor beta chain in context. The sample originates from a study of T cells after yellow fever vaccination. On the study more broadly: Where fractions had low cell numbers, libraries were prepared from them with the SMART-Seq v4 Ultra Low Input RNA kit.

The CDR3 runs to 18 residues. Germline CDR1 SQVTM, CDR2 ANQGSEA. The trim removed 6 bases at V and 4 bases at J, leaving 15 bases unmatched. One entry per CDR3 protein results from TCRdb running MiXCR on the 5' RACE reads. The sample carries 320,000 or so distinct CDR3 sequences, roughly 8% recorded once. The V call is TRBV29-1, the J call TRBJ2-6, with 10 bases matching TRBD1. This TCR came from a man in his late teens or twenties who received the YFV17D yellow fever vaccine. The specimen was PBMCs, collected roughly 45 days after the first yellow fever vaccination. The CDR3 DNA is TGCAGCGTGGGGTGGACAGGGGGTGAAGCGGGAGGGGCCAACGTCCTGACTTTC. As protein: CSVGWTGGEAGGANVLTF.